These 4 T cell receptor beta chains were sequenced from one sample in a study of blood T cell repertoires in COVID-19. The assay was immunoSEQ multiplex PCR, and TCRdb's table has in-frame clones only and misses some. The sample contains approximately 99,000 clones, roughly 88% of which appear only once. The sequenced sample was peripheral blood. These TCRs come from a human donor in a cohort sampled during active COVID-19.

In this sample, this clone turned up once. The V call is TRBV5-4, the J call TRBJ1-2; D not resolved. The CDR3 is 15 residues long. Germline-derived CDR1 and CDR2 are SGHNT and YYREEE (reference sequence). Trimming shortened V by 4 bases and J by 5 bases, and 18 bases separated the two germline ends. CDR3 sequence: CASSQVFPDTYGYTF. The CDR3 coding sequence is TGTGCCAGCAGCCAGGTATTCCCTGACACGTATGGCTACACCTTC.

The chain links TRBV7-9 to TRBJ2-1, with TRBD2 matching 14 bases. J lost 2 bases, V lost 5 bases, and 8 bases had no gene match. There are 18 residues in the CDR3. Germline CDR1 SEHNR, CDR2 FQNEAQ (reference sequence). The CDR3 loop is CASSVWTSGRPTYNEQFF. In DNA, the CDR3 is TGTGCCAGCAGCGTTTGGACTAGCGGGAGGCCGACCTACAATGAGCAGTTCTTC. The entire variable domain, with the rest obtained from reference TRBV7-9 and TRBJ2-1, is as follows: DTGVSQNPRHKITKRGQNVTFRCDPISEHNRLYWYRQTLGQGPEFLTYFQNEAQLEKSRLLSDRFSAERPKGSFSTLEIQRTEQGDSAMYLCASSVWTSGRPTYNEQFFGPGTRLTVL.

The CDR3 is CASGETGGFYNSPLHF. CDR3 bases: TGTGCCAGCGGGGAGACAGGGGGTTTCTATAATTCACCCCTCCACTTT. The gene calls are TRBV27 and TRBJ1-6, with 9 bases aligning to TRBD1. The CDR3 is 16 amino acids. Germline V CDR1 and CDR2: MNHEY, SMNVEV (reference sequence). V shed 8 bases and J 3 bases; nucleotides not matched to a gene: 8.

The rearrangement links TRBV10-3 to TRBJ2-5, with 14 bases identical to TRBD2. Germline CDR1 ENHRY, CDR2 SYGVKD. The trim removed 10 bases at V and 5 bases at J, leaving 18 bases unmatched. The CDR3 totals 18 residues. The CDR3 is CATETGTSGGPSRETQYF. In DNA, the CDR3 is TGTGCCACCGAAACCGGGACTAGCGGGGGCCCGTCCCGGGAGACCCAGTACTTC.